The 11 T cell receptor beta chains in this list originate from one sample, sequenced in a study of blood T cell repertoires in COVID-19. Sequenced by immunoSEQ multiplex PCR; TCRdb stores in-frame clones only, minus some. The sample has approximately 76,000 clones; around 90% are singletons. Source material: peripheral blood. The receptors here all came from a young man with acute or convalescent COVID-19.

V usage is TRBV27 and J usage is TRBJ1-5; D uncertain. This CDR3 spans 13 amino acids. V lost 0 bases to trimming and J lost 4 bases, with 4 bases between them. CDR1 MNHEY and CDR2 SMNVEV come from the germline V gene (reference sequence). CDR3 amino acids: CASSLSRNQPQHF. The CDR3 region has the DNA TGTGCCAGCAGTTTATCGCGGAATCAGCCCCAGCATTTT.

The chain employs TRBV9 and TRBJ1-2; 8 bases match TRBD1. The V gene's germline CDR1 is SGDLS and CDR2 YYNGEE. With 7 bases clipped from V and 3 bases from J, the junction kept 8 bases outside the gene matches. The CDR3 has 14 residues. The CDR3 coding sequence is TGTGCCAGCTCCGGACAGGGATCCGACTATGGCTACACCTTC. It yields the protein CASSGQGSDYGYTF. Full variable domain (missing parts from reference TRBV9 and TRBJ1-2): DSGVTQTPKHLITATGQRVTLRCSPRSGDLSVYWYQQSLDQGLQFLIQYYNGEERAKGNILERFSAQQFPDLHSELNLSSLELGDSALYFCASSGQGSDYGYTFGSGTRLTVV.

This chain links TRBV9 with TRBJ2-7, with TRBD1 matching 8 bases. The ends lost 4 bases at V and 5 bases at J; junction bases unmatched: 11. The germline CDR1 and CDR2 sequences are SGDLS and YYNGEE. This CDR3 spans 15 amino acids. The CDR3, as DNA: TGTGCCAGCAGCCCCCGGGACAGGCCGTACAACGAGCAGTACTTC. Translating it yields CASSPRDRPYNEQYF.

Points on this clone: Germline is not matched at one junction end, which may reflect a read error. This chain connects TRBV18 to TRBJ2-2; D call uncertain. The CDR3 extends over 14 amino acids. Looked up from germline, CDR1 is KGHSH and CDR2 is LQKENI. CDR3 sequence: CASSDTPKTGELFF. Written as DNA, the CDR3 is TGTGCCAGCTCTGACACCCCGAAAACCGGGGAGCTGTTTTTT.

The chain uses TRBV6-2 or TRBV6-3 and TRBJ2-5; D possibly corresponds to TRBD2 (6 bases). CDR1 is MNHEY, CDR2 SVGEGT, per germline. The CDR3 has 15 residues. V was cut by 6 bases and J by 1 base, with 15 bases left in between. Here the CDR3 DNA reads TGTGCCAGCAGCCTTAGCGGCCCGCTCCAAGAGACCCAGTACTTC. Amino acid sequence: CASSLSGPLQETQYF.

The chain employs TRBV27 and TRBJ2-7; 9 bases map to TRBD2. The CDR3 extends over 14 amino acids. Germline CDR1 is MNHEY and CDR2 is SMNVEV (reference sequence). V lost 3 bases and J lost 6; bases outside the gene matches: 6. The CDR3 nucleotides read TGTGCCAGCAGTTTTATAGCGGGAGTGCCCGAGCAGTACTTC. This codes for CASSFIAGVPEQYF.

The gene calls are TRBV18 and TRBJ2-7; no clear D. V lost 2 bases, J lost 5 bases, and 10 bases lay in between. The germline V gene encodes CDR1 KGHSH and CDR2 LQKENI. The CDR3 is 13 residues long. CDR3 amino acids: CASSPSHGDEQYF. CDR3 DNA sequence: TGTGCCAGCTCACCAAGTCATGGAGACGAGCAGTACTTC.

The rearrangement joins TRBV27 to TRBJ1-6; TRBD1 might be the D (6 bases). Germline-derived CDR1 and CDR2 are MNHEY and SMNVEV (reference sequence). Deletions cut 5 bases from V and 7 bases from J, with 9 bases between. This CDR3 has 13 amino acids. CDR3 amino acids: CASSLGQNSPLHF. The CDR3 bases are TGTGCCAGCAGTCTAGGACAGAATTCACCCCTCCACTTT.

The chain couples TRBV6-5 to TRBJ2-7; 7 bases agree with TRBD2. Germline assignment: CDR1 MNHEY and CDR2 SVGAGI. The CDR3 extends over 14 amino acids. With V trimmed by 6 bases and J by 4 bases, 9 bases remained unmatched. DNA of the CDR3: TGTGCCAGCAGCAAGTTCGGCGGGGGTTACGAGCAGTACTTC. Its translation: CASSKFGGGYEQYF.

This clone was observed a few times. Written as DNA, the CDR3 is TGTGCCAGCAGTTGGACACCGAGGACTGAAGCTTTCTTT. This translates into CASSWTPRTEAFF. The V call is TRBV27, the J call TRBJ1-1, with D perhaps matching TRBD1 (5 bases). This CDR3 contains 13 residues. From germline, CDR1 is MNHEY and CDR2 SMNVEV (reference sequence). Trimming pared 4 bases from V and 5 bases from J, leaving 11 bases between.

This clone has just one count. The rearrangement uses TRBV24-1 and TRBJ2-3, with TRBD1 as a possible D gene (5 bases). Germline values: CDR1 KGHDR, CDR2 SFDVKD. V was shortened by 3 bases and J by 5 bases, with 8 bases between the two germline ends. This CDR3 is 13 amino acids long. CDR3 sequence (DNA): TGTGCCACCAGTGATCAGGGAAGAGATACGCAGTATTTT. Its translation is CATSDQGRDTQYF.